Each of the 30 T cell receptor beta chains below was sequenced from the same sample in a study of T cell repertoires in cytomegalovirus infection. Their antigen targets remain unknown. A single record per CDR3 protein comes from TCRdb applying MiXCR to the reads. The profile covers fewer than 1,000,000 distinct CDR3 sequences, with 31% appearing a single time and about an eighth taken by the ten largest. The sample consisted of cultured CD8+ T cells from PBMCs, taken from culture after CMV antigen stimulation. These receptors were obtained from a human donor in good health (CMV status not recorded). Some clones in this sample may be carry-over from other donors' samples.

This clonotype was counted only a few times. The J gene is TRBJ2-2, the V gene TRBV29-1; possibly TRBD2 for D (5 bases). The germline gives CDR1 SQVTM, CDR2 ANQGSEA. The CDR3 runs 12 residues. V was trimmed by 5 bases and J by 6 bases, leaving 10 bases between them. The CDR3 sequence is CSVHMRAGELFF. The CDR3 DNA reads TGCAGCGTTCACATGAGGGCCGGGGAGCTGTTTTTT.

The chain uses TRBV7-1 and TRBJ2-7; D may be TRBD1 (6 bases). TRBV7-1 belongs to the ORF category, with a function that is uncertain. The germline V and J ends were trimmed by 6 bases and 3 bases, with 15 bases remaining between them. The CDR3 contains 14 residues. The CDR3 spells CASRQGDTRYEQYF. The DNA of the CDR3 is TGTGCCAGCAGGCAAGGGGACACCCGCTACGAGCAGTACTTC.

This clonotype has only a few counts. J is TRBJ2-7 and V is TRBV2, with D perhaps TRBD1 or TRBD2 (5 bases each). V was clipped by 8 bases and J by 4 bases, with 12 bases between them. CDR1 and CDR2 from the germline V gene are SNHLY and FYNNEI. This CDR3 is built from 12 residues. The CDR3 is CASLGPTYEQYF. CDR3 nucleotide sequence: TGTGCCAGCTTGGGACCGACATACGAGCAGTACTTC. Complete variable domain (other parts from reference TRBV2 and TRBJ2-7): EPEVTQTPSHQVTQMGQEVILRCVPISNHLYFYWYRQILGQKVEFLVSFYNNEISEKSEIFDDQFSVERPDGSNFTLKIRSTKLEDSAMYFCASLGPTYEQYFGPGTRLTVT.

The J gene is TRBJ2-2, the V gene TRBV14; D remains ambiguous. Germline assignment: CDR1 SGHDN and CDR2 FVKESK. The V gene lost 1 base and the J gene lost 7 bases, with 10 bases spanning the gap. The CDR3 covers 14 residues. The CDR3 DNA sequence: TGTGCCAGCAGCCAAGGGAGATCTTTCGGGGAGCTGTTTTTT. It yields the protein CASSQGRSFGELFF.

This chain uses TRBV11-1 with TRBJ2-3; TRBD2 matches 7 bases. V shed 4 bases and J 0 bases; nucleotides not matched to a gene: 7. Germline-derived CDR1 and CDR2 are SGHAT and FQDESV (reference sequence). The CDR3 has 16 residues. CDR3 protein: CASSSLGRGSTDTQYF. The DNA of the CDR3 is TGTGCCAGCAGCTCCTTAGGGAGGGGAAGCACAGATACGCAGTATTTT.

This rearrangement joins TRBV9 to TRBJ2-2; perhaps TRBD1 as D (6 bases). This CDR3 has 14 amino acids. V shed 3 bases and J shed 8 bases, with 14 bases lying between them. Looked up from germline, CDR1 is SGDLS and CDR2 is YYNGEE. In DNA form, the CDR3 reads TGTGCCAGCAGCGACAGGGCGAGCTTTGGGGAGCTGTTTTTT. Residues: CASSDRASFGELFF.

As regards this clonotype: A much bigger clone sits one base away, suggesting this may be a read error. The J gene is TRBJ2-5, the V gene TRBV4-3; D is perhaps TRBD2 (6 bases). The CDR3 has 15 residues. CDR1 is LGHNA and CDR2 is YSLEER in the germline V gene. CDR3 nucleotides: TGCGTCAGCAGCCGGGACTCCGGTGTCGGAGAGACCCAGTACTTC. Residues: CVSSRDSGVGETQYF.

This clonotype came up a few times. This chain joins TRBV11-2 and TRBJ2-1, with D perhaps matching TRBD1 (6 bases). Germline CDR1 is SGHAT and CDR2 is FQNNGV. The CDR3 runs 17 residues. Trimming cost V 2 bases and J 1 base, with 15 bases left between them. CDR3 residues: CASSLQGSGPSYNEQFF. In DNA, the CDR3 is TGTGCCAGCAGCTTACAGGGGAGCGGCCCTTCCTACAATGAGCAGTTCTTC.

This clonotype was counted between two and nine times. The V and J genes are TRBV4-1 and TRBJ2-2; no clear D gene. CDR1 is MGHRA and CDR2 is YSYEKL in the germline V gene. The CDR3 length is 16 residues. With 0 bases removed from V and 0 bases from J, the gap between germline ends came to 8 bases. CDR3 coding DNA: TGCGCCAGCAGCCAAGACTCACCGACGAACACCGGGGAGCTGTTTTTT. Translation: CASSQDSPTNTGELFF.

The V call is TRBV7-6, the J call TRBJ2-3; 9 bases fit TRBD2. With V trimmed by 7 bases and J by 1 base, 6 bases remained unmatched. The CDR3 has 15 amino acids. Germline V gene sequence: CDR1 SGHVS, CDR2 FNYEAQ. This CDR3 is CASIPLAGGTDTQYF. The DNA for the CDR3 is TGTGCCAGCATCCCTTTAGCGGGGGGCACAGATACGCAGTATTTT.

The V gene is TRBV6-2 or TRBV6-3, the J gene TRBJ1-5; 7 nucleotides agree with TRBD1. Germline CDR1 is MNHEY and CDR2 is SVGEGT. This CDR3 has 15 amino acids. Losses at the gene ends were 2 bases for V and 5 bases for J; bases not matched to a gene: 6. CDR3 sequence: CASSYPPGTDQPQHF. For the CDR3, the DNA is TGTGCCAGCAGTTACCCTCCCGGGACAGATCAGCCCCAGCATTTT.

This clonotype was seen a handful of times. The chain joins TRBV28 to TRBJ1-1; TRBD1 matches at 7 bases. The junction had 8 bases not matched to a gene; V was cut back by 5 bases and J by 5 bases. In germline, CDR1 is MDHEN, CDR2 SYDVKM. The CDR3 consists of 14 residues. Here the CDR3 DNA reads TGTGCCAGCAGTCCGGGACAGCTGAGGACTGAAGCTTTCTTT. Translating it yields CASSPGQLRTEAFF.

The rearrangement joins TRBV3-1 to TRBJ2-5; 9 positions agree with TRBD2. Looked up from germline, CDR1 is LGHDT and CDR2 is YNNKEL (reference sequence). The CDR3 has 17 residues. Trimming cost V 4 bases and J 0 bases; bases outside gene matches: 9. The CDR3 DNA reads as TGTGCCAGCAGCCTCCTAGAGAGCGGGGGGCACCAAGAGACCCAGTACTTC. Amino acids: CASSLLESGGHQETQYF.

V and J are TRBV7-9 and TRBJ2-5, with D possibly being TRBD1 or TRBD2 (5 bases each). The V and J ends lost 8 bases and 0 bases respectively, with 19 bases between them. This CDR3 is built from 16 residues. From germline, CDR1 is SEHNR and CDR2 FQNEAQ (reference sequence). Here the CDR3 DNA reads TGTGCCAGCTGGGGGACCGCGGCCACGTACCAAGAGACCCAGTACTTC. This encodes CASWGTAATYQETQYF. The full variable domain, in which reference TRBV7-9 and TRBJ2-5 provide the parts outside the CDR3, is DTGVSQNPRHKITKRGQNVTFRCDPISEHNRLYWYRQTLGQGPEFLTYFQNEAQLEKSRLLSDRFSAERPKGSFSTLEIQRTEQGDSAMYLCASWGTAATYQETQYFGPGTRLLVL.

The rearrangement links TRBV5-1 to TRBJ2-1; D perhaps matches TRBD1 (5 bases). The CDR3 runs to 16 residues. V shed 5 bases and J shed 6 bases, with 21 bases lying between them. Per the germline V gene, CDR1 is SGHRS and CDR2 is YFSETQ. The CDR3 DNA reads as TGCGCCAGCAGGTCCCCAGGGATTTTAGTGGTCAATGAGCAGTTCTTC. This gives the protein CASRSPGILVVNEQFF.

This clonotype came up a few times. The V gene is TRBV12-3 or TRBV12-4, the J gene TRBJ1-6, with 8 bases lining up with TRBD1. Trimming at V came to 4 bases and at J to 2 bases, leaving 4 bases not matched to a gene. CDR3 length: 16 residues. Written as DNA, the CDR3 is TGTGCCAGCAGTTCGGACAGGGTTGCCTATAATTCACCCCTCCACTTT. Translation: CASSSDRVAYNSPLHF.

This clonotype was seen many times. This sequence joins TRBV12-5 and TRBJ1-2; TRBD1 matches 7 bases. Germline V gene data show CDR1 as LGHNT and CDR2 as FRNRAP. CDR3 length: 17 amino acids. Unmatched junction bases numbered 14, after V lost 3 bases and J lost 4 bases. CDR3 sequence reads: CASGFSGGPGDFYGYTF. In DNA, the CDR3 is TGTGCTAGTGGTTTCTCAGGGGGGCCAGGGGATTTCTATGGCTACACCTTC.

The CDR3 region has the DNA TGCAGCGTCCCTCTGACAGGGGAATTCTCTGGGGCCAACGTCCTGACTTTC. Translation: CSVPLTGEFSGANVLTF. The V gene is TRBV29-1, the J gene TRBJ2-6; 8 bases fit TRBD1. The junction had 10 bases not matched to a gene; V was cut back by 6 bases and J by 0 bases. This CDR3 has 17 residues. The V gene's germline CDR1 is SQVTM and CDR2 ANQGSEA.

The chain links TRBV6-1 to TRBJ2-2; weak D call: TRBD2 (5 bases). Germline V gene lookup returns CDR1 MNHNS and CDR2 SASEGT. The CDR3 consists of 14 residues. V gave up 1 base and J gave up 7 bases, with 10 bases separating them. The CDR3 spells CASSEGLEGGELFF. The CDR3 DNA reads TGTGCCAGCAGTGAAGGCCTAGAGGGCGGGGAGCTGTTTTTT.

This clonotype appeared many times. The chain couples TRBV7-2 to TRBJ2-5, with 7 bases matching TRBD2. This CDR3 spans 11 amino acids. CDR1 is SGHTA and CDR2 is FQGNSA in the germline V gene. The junction had 2 bases not matched to a gene; V was cut back by 4 bases and J by 9 bases. The CDR3 spells CASSYGGSQYF. CDR3 nucleotides: TGTGCCAGCAGCTACGGGGGGTCCCAGTACTTC.

The chain carries TRBV20-1 and TRBJ2-1; 11 bases agree with TRBD1. Germline values: CDR1 DFQATT, CDR2 SNEGSKA (reference sequence). The CDR3 contains 16 residues. V dropped 3 bases and J dropped 3; count of bases not matched to a gene: 7. CDR3 protein: CSASSRGQGVYNEQFF. The CDR3 DNA reads as TGCAGTGCTAGTAGTAGGGGACAGGGGGTCTACAATGAGCAGTTCTTC.

This clonotype was seen more than once but under ten times. The chain combines TRBV28 with TRBJ2-2, with D unresolved. Germline CDR1 is MDHEN and CDR2 is SYDVKM. Trimming shortened V by 1 base and J by 6 bases, and 12 bases separated the two germline ends. CDR3 size: 15 residues. DNA for the CDR3: TGTGCCAGCAGTTTATCTTTAGGGCTCGCCGGGGAGCTGTTTTTT. Its translation is CASSLSLGLAGELFF.

In this sample, this clonotype turned up a few times. The CDR3 coding sequence is TGTGCCAGCAGACTGACAGGGGTCGACAGGGGCTATGGCTACACCTTC. It codes for CASRLTGVDRGYGYTF. The chain couples TRBV12-3 or TRBV12-4 to TRBJ1-2; 8 bases are a match to TRBD1. The trim removed 6 bases at V and 4 bases at J, leaving 13 bases unmatched. The CDR3 is made up of 16 amino acids.

The chain employs TRBV24-1 and TRBJ2-1; 8 bases are a match to TRBD2. The CDR3 extends over 13 amino acids. Germline V gene sequence: CDR1 KGHDR, CDR2 SFDVKD. J gave up 12 bases and V 6 bases, and 9 bases lay outside the gene matches. In DNA, the CDR3 is TGTGCCACCAGTTACCTGACTAGCGATGGGCAGTTCTTC. Translation gives CATSYLTSDGQFF.

The V and J genes are TRBV7-9 and TRBJ1-2; possibly TRBD1 for D (5 bases). From germline, CDR1 is SEHNR and CDR2 FQNEAQ (reference sequence). The CDR3 covers 16 residues. V was pared by 1 base and J by 4 bases, with 16 bases between. The CDR3 protein is CASSLGGGEGIYGYTF. CDR3 nucleotides: TGTGCCAGCAGCTTAGGCGGCGGGGAGGGGATCTATGGCTACACCTTC.

This chain connects TRBV4-1 to TRBJ1-1; TRBD1 agrees at 12 bases. After removal of 5 bases from V and 4 bases from J, the junction contained 5 bases not matched to a gene. Germline loops: CDR1 MGHRA, CDR2 YSYEKL. This CDR3 has 15 residues. CDR3 sequence (DNA): TGCGCCAGCAGCATGGGACAGGGGGCGGCCACTGAAGCTTTCTTT. Its translation: CASSMGQGAATEAFF.

The chain uses TRBV24-1 and TRBJ2-2, with 11 bases lining up with TRBD2. Unmatched junction bases numbered 3, after V lost 1 base and J lost 6 bases. The CDR3 spans 16 residues. Germline lookup yields CDR1 KGHDR and CDR2 SFDVKD. DNA of the CDR3: TGTGCCACCAGTGATTTCCGACTAGCGGGGTCCGGGGAGCTGTTTTTT. It codes for CATSDFRLAGSGELFF.

This clonotype showed up just a few times. The rearrangement joins TRBV9 to TRBJ2-1; perhaps TRBD1 as D (6 bases). The CDR3 spans 17 residues. The V end lost 0 bases, the J end lost 0 bases, and 13 bases lay between the germline ends. Germline CDR1 reads SGDLS; CDR2 reads YYNGEE. CDR3 region: CASSVAQDRSSYNEQFF. The CDR3 DNA is TGTGCCAGCAGCGTAGCCCAGGACAGAAGCTCCTACAATGAGCAGTTCTTC.

This clonotype was recorded at least ten times. The chain uses TRBV6-1 and TRBJ1-2; 9 bases are shared with TRBD1. V trimming: 3 bases; J trimming: 5 bases; junction bases outside the gene matches: 7. Looked up from germline, CDR1 is MNHNS and CDR2 is SASEGT. This CDR3 spans 15 amino acids. CDR3: CASSDSGQGGYGYTF. Here the CDR3 DNA reads TGTGCCAGCAGTGACTCGGGACAGGGCGGATATGGCTACACCTTC.

The V and J genes are TRBV5-1 and TRBJ1-1, with D tentatively TRBD1 (6 bases). This CDR3 is built from 17 residues. V was shortened by 3 bases and J by 3 bases, with 21 bases between the two germline ends. CDR1 and CDR2 from the germline V gene are SGHRS and YFSETQ. CDR3 in DNA: TGCGCCAGCAGCTGGGCGCCTACTGGGGGCGTGGACACTGAAGCTTTCTTT. It is translated as CASSWAPTGGVDTEAFF. The entire variable domain, with the rest obtained from reference TRBV5-1 and TRBJ1-1, is as follows: KAGVTQTPRYLIKTRGQQVTLSCSPISGHRSVSWYQQTPGQGLQFLFEYFSETQRNKGNFPGRFSGRQFSNSRSEMNVSTLELGDSALYLCASSWAPTGGVDTEAFFGQGTRLTVV.